This T cell receptor (beta chain) was recorded in a study of T cell repertoires in cytomegalovirus infection. Study as a whole: CMV infection plus the matching HLA type was flagged by public TCR beta signatures.

Findings of the study overall: HLA-C-restricted CMV-specific TCR beta clonotypes prevailed in the ex vivo response. Summed public TCR beta family frequency identified CMV carriers bearing the relevant HLA.

Worth noting for this clonotype: Its antigen is still unknown.

TCRdb called the reads again in MiXCR, with one record for every CDR3 protein. The data hold some 300,000 distinct CDR3 sequences, with approximately 8.9% observed a single time. This receptor was taken from a human donor in good health (CMV status not recorded). Some clones in this sample may be carry-over from other donors' samples. The sequenced sample was PBMCs.

In DNA form, the CDR3 reads TGCAGCGCCCGAGCCGGGGAGCTGTTTTTT. Its translation: CSARAGELFF. The J gene is TRBJ2-2, the V gene TRBV29-1, with unresolved D. Trimming removed 7 bases at V and 6 bases at J, with 6 bases between. The V gene's germline CDR1 is SQVTM and CDR2 ANQGSEA. CDR3 length: 10 amino acids.